This T cell receptor (beta chain) was obtained from a study of blood T cell repertoires in COVID-19. The CDR3 has 14 amino acids. V was pared by 3 bases and J by 0 bases, with 6 bases between. CDR1 is MNHEY and CDR2 is SMNVEV in the germline V gene (reference sequence). This clone has a single count. Assay: immunoSEQ multiplex PCR; the TCRdb copy retains only in-frame clones and omits some. The sample includes tens of thousands of clones, 85% to 90% of them seen just once. The V gene is TRBV27, the J gene TRBJ1-3; D unresolved. The source material was peripheral blood. The receptor comes from a man of 80 years or more with acute or convalescent COVID-19. In DNA, the CDR3 is TGTGCCAGCAGTTTTTCAGTCTCTGGAAACACCATATATTTT. Its translation: CASSFSVSGNTIYF.